This T cell receptor (beta chain) stems from a study of OX40 agonist ivuxolimab in advanced cancers. Whole-study context: Hepatocellular carcinoma, melanoma, renal cell or head and neck cancer was diagnosed in the dose-escalation patients. Regarding the study as a whole: CD4+ and CD8+ blood T cells expanded clonally by week 6 at 0.1 to 3.0 mg/kg. The study found that CD8+ T cells averaged more expanded clones than CD4+.

About this clone itself: What it binds is unknown.

Using immunoSEQ multiplex PCR, the repertoire was profiled, and TCRdb retains in-frame clones only, with some absent. The repertoire holds roughly 100,000 clones, with over 75% as singletons. Autoimmune disease history or systemic immunosuppression led to patient exclusion. Germline V gene data show CDR1 as SGHAT and CDR2 as FQNNGV. CDR3 length equals 15 residues. The V and J ends lost 5 bases and 1 base, in that order; junction bases with no gene match: 4. This TCR was recovered from an adult with an advanced solid tumor such as melanoma, head and neck, liver or kidney cancer. The chain combines TRBV11-2 with TRBJ2-1; 8 bases line up with TRBD1. Sample: CD4+ or CD8+ T cells sorted from blood, taken in a trial of the OX40 agonist ivuxolimab. CDR3 loop: CASSPGQASYNEQFF. The DNA of the CDR3 is TGTGCCAGCAGCCCGGGACAGGCGTCCTACAATGAGCAGTTCTTC.